This entry concerns a single T cell receptor beta chain. Profiled with immunoSEQ multiplex PCR; TCRdb holds only in-frame clones, not every one. The sample carries some 200,000 clones, approximately 81% recorded once. The CDR3 sequence is 17 residues long. V lost 2 bases to trimming and J lost 0 bases, with 13 bases between them. The germline gives CDR1 MDHEN, CDR2 SYDVKM. This sample is drawn from a study of blood T cell repertoires in COVID-19. The specimen was peripheral blood. V and J are TRBV28 and TRBJ2-2; D remains ambiguous. The sequence was collected from a woman aged 60-75 years who had recovered from COVID-19. The CDR3 reads CASSLRKAGANTGELFF. The CDR3 nucleotides read TGTGCCAGCAGTTTACGGAAGGCAGGCGCGAACACCGGGGAGCTGTTTTTT. Together with reference TRBV28 and TRBJ2-2, the CDR3 gives the full variable domain: DVKVTQSSRYLVKRTGEKVFLECVQDMDHENMFWYRQDPGLGLRLIYFSYDVKMKEKGDIPEGYSVSREKKERFSLILESASTNQTSMYLCASSLRKAGANTGELFFGEGSRLTVL.